A single sample is the source of the 30 T cell receptor beta chains below, sequenced in a study of cytomegalovirus exposure and HLA in healthy donors. Use of 60 Vbeta and 13 Jbeta primers characterized the PCR. The data were produced by immunoSEQ multiplex PCR, yet TCRdb's version contains in-frame clones alone and is incomplete. The data contain around 20,000 clones, under 90% of them seen just once; the ten biggest clones take up 20% to 25%. The material sequenced was PBMCs. The source of these receptors is a human donor in good health.

This sequence joins TRBV30 and TRBJ2-3; D remains ambiguous. V lost 0 bases and J lost 1, with 8 bases in between. The CDR3 is made up of 14 amino acids. Germline V gene lookup returns CDR1 GTSNPN and CDR2 SVGIG (reference sequence). The CDR3 DNA follows: TGTGCCTGGAGTGTCGACTCCCGCACAGATACGCAGTATTTT. Amino acid sequence: CAWSVDSRTDTQYF.

The chain joins TRBV11-2 to TRBJ1-2; D is possibly TRBD1 (5 bases). CDR3 length: 15 residues. V lost 1 base and J 4 bases, leaving 13 bases between the germline ends. Germline CDR1 reads SGHAT; CDR2 reads FQNNGV. DNA of the CDR3: TGTGCCAGCAGCTTAGCGCCAGGGCGAAGCTATGGCTACACCTTC. Amino acids: CASSLAPGRSYGYTF. The complete variable domain, with remaining parts taken from reference TRBV11-2 and TRBJ1-2, reads EAGVAQSPRYKIIEKRQSVAFWCNPISGHATLYWYQQILGQGPKLLIQFQNNGVVDDSQLPKDRFSAERLKGVDSTLKIQPAKLEDSAVYLCASSLAPGRSYGYTFGSGTRLTVV.

The chain employs TRBV5-1 and TRBJ2-7; tentative D call: TRBD2 (6 bases). V lost 5 bases to trimming and J lost 5 bases, with 17 bases between them. This CDR3 has 14 amino acids. Germline-derived CDR1 and CDR2 are SGHRS and YFSETQ. The CDR3 loop reads CASSINLGGHEQYF. In DNA form, the CDR3 reads TGCGCCAGCAGTATAAATTTGGGGGGACACGAGCAGTACTTC. Full variable domain (remainder filled in from reference TRBV5-1 and TRBJ2-7): KAGVTQTPRYLIKTRGQQVTLSCSPISGHRSVSWYQQTPGQGLQFLFEYFSETQRNKGNFPGRFSGRQFSNSRSEMNVSTLELGDSALYLCASSINLGGHEQYFGPGTRLTVT.

The chain links TRBV4-2 to TRBJ2-2; D is possibly TRBD1 (5 bases). The V gene lost 5 bases and the J gene lost 0 bases, with 16 bases spanning the gap. Germline lookup yields CDR1 LGHNA and CDR2 YNFKEQ. The CDR3 totals 17 residues. The CDR3 spells CASSRGEAGPNTGELFF. The CDR3 nucleotides are TGTGCCAGCAGCAGGGGTGAGGCAGGGCCGAACACCGGGGAGCTGTTTTTT.

The chain carries TRBV7-3 and TRBJ1-1, with TRBD1 matching over 8 bases. Germline CDR1 reads SGHTA; CDR2 reads FQGTGA. The CDR3 runs to 14 residues. Trimming cost V 4 bases and J 0 bases; bases outside gene matches: 1. The CDR3: CASSSGQVNTEAFF. The CDR3 DNA reads as TGTGCCAGCAGCTCGGGACAGGTGAACACTGAAGCTTTCTTT.

J is TRBJ1-2 and V is TRBV5-5, with D maybe TRBD1 (5 bases). Germline V gene sequence: CDR1 SGHKS, CDR2 YYEKEE (reference sequence). The ends were cut back, 3 bases at V and 3 bases at J, with 12 bases in the middle. This CDR3 contains 14 residues. CDR3 loop: CASSSAWGDYGYTF. As DNA, the CDR3 is TGTGCCAGCAGCTCCGCTTGGGGGGACTATGGCTACACCTTC.

This chain joins TRBV7-3 and TRBJ2-2, with D possibly TRBD2 on 7 matching bases. This CDR3 spans 14 amino acids. V lost 6 bases and J 3 bases, leaving 11 bases between the germline ends. Germline CDR1 and CDR2: SGHTA and FQGTGA. The CDR3 bases are TGTGCCAGCAGTAGGGGGGGTTACACCGGGGAGCTGTTTTTT. Protein: CASSRGGYTGELFF.

V gene TRBV7-6 combines with J gene TRBJ1-1, with D unresolved. V was pared by 5 bases and J by 0 bases, with 13 bases between. The germline V gene encodes CDR1 SGHVS and CDR2 FNYEAQ. This CDR3 has 15 amino acids. CDR3 coding DNA: TGTGCCAGCAGCCCCCAGGTACACCTGAACACTGAAGCTTTCTTT. Its translation: CASSPQVHLNTEAFF.

The chain couples TRBV18 to TRBJ2-2; TRBD1 matches 8 bases. The CDR3 spans 17 residues. The V and J ends lost 3 bases and 1 base, in that order; junction bases with no gene match: 7. The germline V gene has CDR1 KGHSH and CDR2 LQKENI. CDR3 sequence reads: CASSPRSGTGNTGELFF. The CDR3 DNA sequence: TGTGCCAGCTCACCTCGGTCCGGGACAGGGAACACCGGGGAGCTGTTTTTT.

The CDR3 is CSVDQGQGMTEAFF. The DNA of the CDR3 is TGCAGCGTAGACCAGGGACAGGGGATGACTGAAGCTTTCTTT. This sequence joins TRBV29-1 and TRBJ1-1, with 10 bases fitting TRBD1. The CDR3 is 14 amino acids. The V segment lost 6 bases and the J segment 5 bases; nucleotides outside the gene matches: 9. Germline V gives CDR1 SQVTM, CDR2 ANQGSEA.

The chain uses TRBV2 and TRBJ2-1; 11 bases are shared with TRBD2. The junction had 8 bases not matched to a gene; V was cut back by 8 bases and J by 5 bases. This CDR3 region has 15 residues. Germline-derived CDR1 and CDR2 are SNHLY and FYNNEI. CDR3 sequence: CASRFLAGGNNEQFF. The CDR3 region has the DNA TGTGCCAGCCGCTTTCTAGCGGGGGGTAACAATGAGCAGTTCTTC.

This clone showed up just a few times. This sequence joins TRBV5-1 and TRBJ1-1; 8 nucleotides line up with TRBD1. J lost 6 bases, V lost 4 bases, and 5 bases had no gene match. The CDR3 sequence is 13 residues long. CDR1 and CDR2 from the germline V gene are SGHRS and YFSETQ. The CDR3 sequence is CASSVGTGPEAFF. In nucleotides, the CDR3 is TGCGCCAGCAGCGTGGGGACAGGCCCTGAAGCTTTCTTT.

This rearrangement joins TRBV19 to TRBJ1-3, with a tentative D call TRBD1 (5 bases). Looked up from germline, CDR1 is LNHDA and CDR2 is SQIVND (reference sequence). This CDR3 contains 16 residues. V lost 6 bases and J 0 bases, leaving 15 bases between the germline ends. CDR3 sequence reads: CASRPLFGGSGNTIYF. In DNA, the CDR3 is TGTGCCAGTAGACCCCTCTTCGGGGGCTCTGGAAACACCATATATTTT.

The V and J genes are TRBV29-1 and TRBJ2-3, with 7 bases aligning to TRBD1. V gave up 6 bases and J gave up 0 bases; unmatched junction bases: 12. CDR1 is SQVTM, CDR2 ANQGSEA, per germline. The CDR3 runs 16 residues. CDR3 DNA: TGCAGCGTAGACAGGGTTTCCCATTCTAGCACAGATACGCAGTATTTT. Protein: CSVDRVSHSSTDTQYF.

The chain links TRBV10-3 to TRBJ1-2; D unresolved. This CDR3 comprises 14 residues. Germline lookup yields CDR1 ENHRY and CDR2 SYGVKD. V gave up 0 bases and J gave up 8 bases, with 13 bases separating them. CDR3 DNA: TGTGCCATCAGTGAGTCCGAAGTGAGGGCAGGCTACACCTTC. Protein sequence: CAISESEVRAGYTF.

This clone was picked up one time. This chain connects TRBV7-9 to TRBJ1-2; 7 bases fit TRBD1. V was clipped by 4 bases and J by 8 bases; unmatched bases: 10. The germline V gene encodes CDR1 SEHNR and CDR2 FQNEAQ (reference sequence). The length of the CDR3 is 14 residues. This chain's CDR3 is CASSSGQETAGYTF. CDR3 DNA: TGTGCCAGCAGCTCAGGACAGGAAACGGCGGGCTACACCTTC.

The V call is TRBV30, the J call TRBJ2-1; possibly TRBD2 for D (6 bases). CDR3 length equals 15 residues. CDR1 and CDR2 from the germline V gene are GTSNPN and SVGIG (reference sequence). The ends were cut back, 0 bases at V and 1 base at J, with 10 bases in the middle. As DNA, the CDR3 is TGTGCCTGGAGTGTATTGGGGAGGTCCTACAATGAGCAGTTCTTC. Translated, it gives CAWSVLGRSYNEQFF.

This clone was recorded once. The chain combines TRBV19 with TRBJ1-1; 11 bases map to TRBD1. Per germline, CDR1 LNHDA and CDR2 SQIVND (reference sequence). V was pared by 8 bases and J by 1 base, with 3 bases of the junction left unmatched. The CDR3 loop spans 14 amino acids. CDR3 in amino acids: CASADRGRNTEAFF. The CDR3 DNA reads as TGTGCCAGTGCGGACAGGGGGCGGAACACTGAAGCTTTCTTT.

This clone was picked up one time. The chain uses TRBV5-5 and TRBJ2-7; TRBD1 might be the D (5 bases). V lost 0 bases and J lost 0, with 10 bases in between. CDR3 size: 15 residues. Per the germline V gene, CDR1 is SGHKS and CDR2 is YYEKEE (reference sequence). The CDR3: CASSLGRAASYEQYF. DNA of the CDR3: TGTGCCAGCAGCTTGGGCAGGGCCGCCTCCTACGAGCAGTACTTC. Filled out from reference TRBV5-5 and TRBJ2-7, the complete variable domain reads DAGVTQSPTHLIKTRGQQVTLRCSPISGHKSVSWYQQVLGQGPQFIFQYYEKEERGRGNFPDRFSARQFPNYSSELNVNALLLGDSALYLCASSLGRAASYEQYFGPGTRLTVT.

The J gene is TRBJ2-1, the V gene TRBV19; the match to TRBD2 covers 8 bases. The trim removed 4 bases at V and 2 bases at J, leaving 7 bases unmatched. This CDR3 is 16 amino acids long. Germline V CDR1 and CDR2: LNHDA, SQIVND (reference sequence). CDR3 sequence: CASSTLSGITYNEQFF. The CDR3 nucleotides read TGTGCCAGTAGTACGCTTAGCGGGATAACCTACAATGAGCAGTTCTTC.

The rearrangement joins TRBV4-3 to TRBJ2-2, with TRBD1 identical over 7 bases. Per germline, CDR1 LGHNA and CDR2 YSLEER. V dropped 0 bases and J dropped 4; count of bases not matched to a gene: 8. CDR3 size: 17 residues. The CDR3 is CASSQDPRGSGTGELFF. For the CDR3, the DNA is TGCGCCAGCAGCCAAGATCCCAGGGGGTCAGGCACCGGGGAGCTGTTTTTT.

J is TRBJ1-4 and V is TRBV7-9; 7 nucleotides align to TRBD1. CDR3 size: 13 residues. Germline V lookup: CDR1 SEHNR, CDR2 FQNEAQ (reference sequence). V lost 5 bases and J lost 6; bases outside the gene matches: 3. In nucleotides, the CDR3 is TGTGCCAGCAGCATAGACAGGGATGAAAAACTGTTTTTT. Translation: CASSIDRDEKLFF.

This chain links TRBV25-1 with TRBJ2-5; weak D call: TRBD2 (6 bases). CDR1 is MGHDK and CDR2 is SYGVNS in the germline V gene. V lost 0 bases, J lost 3 bases, and 14 bases lay in between. The CDR3 consists of 16 residues. The CDR3 DNA reads TGTGCCAGCAGTGAATATTCGGGAGCGACGAAAGAGACCCAGTACTTC. Translated: CASSEYSGATKETQYF.

The gene calls are TRBV10-1 and TRBJ2-5, with a tentative D call TRBD2 (6 bases). Per the germline V gene, CDR1 is WNHNN and CDR2 is SYGVQD (reference sequence). Trimming removed 6 bases at V and 4 bases at J, with 18 bases between. This CDR3 is built from 15 residues. The CDR3 DNA sequence: TGCGCCAGCAGCCCCGCGGGGAGAACTGGAGAGACCCAGTACTTC. Translation: CASSPAGRTGETQYF.

V is TRBV11-2 and J is TRBJ2-4; a possible D gene is TRBD2 (6 bases). Trimming shortened V by 3 bases and J by 7 bases, and 22 bases separated the two germline ends. The CDR3 consists of 17 residues. The germline V gene has CDR1 SGHAT and CDR2 FQNNGV. Here the CDR3 DNA reads TGTGCCAGCAGCTTTACCCATGCGGGAAAAGTTCGGAACATTCAGTACTTC. Translated, it gives CASSFTHAGKVRNIQYF.

The chain carries TRBV23-1 and TRBJ1-2, with D perhaps matching TRBD1 (5 bases). TRBV23-1 is labeled an ORF, and its function is uncertain. The CDR3 runs 15 residues. The V gene lost 0 bases and the J gene lost 8 bases, with 16 bases spanning the gap. CDR3 protein: CASSQSKGTGVGYTF. In DNA form, the CDR3 reads TGCGCCAGCAGTCAATCAAAGGGGACGGGGGTCGGCTACACCTTC.

The chain carries TRBV27 and TRBJ2-2, with TRBD2 matching over 10 bases. The CDR3 loop spans 15 amino acids. Germline CDR1 is MNHEY and CDR2 is SMNVEV (reference sequence). The V gene end was trimmed by 6 bases and the J gene end by 4 bases; junction bases not matched to a gene: 5. CDR3 region: CASSLAGGATGELFF. CDR3 DNA: TGTGCCAGCAGCTTAGCGGGAGGCGCCACCGGGGAGCTGTTTTTT.

The J gene is TRBJ2-2, the V gene TRBV7-7, with 9 bases lining up with TRBD1. The V gene end was trimmed by 5 bases and the J gene end by 5 bases; junction bases not matched to a gene: 3. Per germline, CDR1 SSHAT and CDR2 FNYEAQ (reference sequence). The CDR3 is made up of 14 amino acids. The CDR3 protein is CASSPTGGTGELFF. DNA for the CDR3: TGTGCCAGCAGCCCGACAGGGGGTACCGGGGAGCTGTTTTTT. Looking up the rest from reference TRBV7-7 and TRBJ2-2 gives the full variable domain: GAGVSQSPRYKVTKRGQDVTLRCDPISSHATLYWYQQALGQGPEFLTYFNYEAQPDKSGLPSDRFSAERPEGSISTLTIQRTEQRDSAMYRCASSPTGGTGELFFGEGSRLTVL.

The V call is TRBV30, the J call TRBJ1-5, with 10 nucleotides matching TRBD1. J was trimmed by 6 bases and V by 1 base; bases with no gene match: 6. The germline CDR1 and CDR2 sequences are GTSNPN and SVGIG (reference sequence). The CDR3 runs 15 residues. This chain's CDR3 is CAWSGGTGVIQPQHF. DNA of the CDR3: TGTGCCTGGAGTGGGGGGACAGGGGTGATTCAGCCCCAGCATTTT.

The CDR3 region has the DNA TGCGCCAGCAGCTTGGATAACAGCCTCACAGATACGCAGTATTTT. Its translation: CASSLDNSLTDTQYF. The chain carries TRBV5-1 and TRBJ2-3, with D hard to call. Trimming removed 0 bases from V and 2 bases from J, with 10 bases in between. Germline V gives CDR1 SGHRS, CDR2 YFSETQ. The CDR3 length is 15 residues.